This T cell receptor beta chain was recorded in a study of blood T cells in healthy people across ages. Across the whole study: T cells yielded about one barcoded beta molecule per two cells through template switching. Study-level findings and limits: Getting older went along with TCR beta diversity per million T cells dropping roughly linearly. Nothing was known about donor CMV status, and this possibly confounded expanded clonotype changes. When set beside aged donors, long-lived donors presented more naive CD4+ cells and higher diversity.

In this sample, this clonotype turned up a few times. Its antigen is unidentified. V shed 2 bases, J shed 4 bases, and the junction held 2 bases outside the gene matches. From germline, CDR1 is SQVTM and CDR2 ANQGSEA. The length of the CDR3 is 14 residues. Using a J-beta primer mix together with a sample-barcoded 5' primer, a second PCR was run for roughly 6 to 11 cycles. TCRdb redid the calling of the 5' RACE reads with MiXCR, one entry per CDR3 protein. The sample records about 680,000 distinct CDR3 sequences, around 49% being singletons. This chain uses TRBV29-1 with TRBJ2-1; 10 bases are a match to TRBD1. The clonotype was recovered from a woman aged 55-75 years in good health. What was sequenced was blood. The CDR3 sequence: CSVEWDRGYNEQFF. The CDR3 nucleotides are TGCAGCGTTGAATGGGACAGGGGTTACAATGAGCAGTTCTTC.